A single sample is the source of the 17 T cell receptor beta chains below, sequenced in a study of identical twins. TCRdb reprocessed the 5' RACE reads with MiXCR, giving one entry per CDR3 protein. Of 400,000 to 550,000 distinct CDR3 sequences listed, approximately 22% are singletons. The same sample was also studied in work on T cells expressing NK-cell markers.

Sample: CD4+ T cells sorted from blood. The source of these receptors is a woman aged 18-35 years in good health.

Written as DNA, the CDR3 is TGCAGTGCGCGTGACAGGGGATACCAGCCCCAGCATTTT. Encoded protein: CSARDRGYQPQHF. J is TRBJ1-5 and V is TRBV20-1; 8 nucleotides align to TRBD1. The CDR3 spans 13 residues. Germline loops: CDR1 DFQATT, CDR2 SNEGSKA (reference sequence). The V and J ends lost 6 bases and 7 bases, in that order; junction bases with no gene match: 8.

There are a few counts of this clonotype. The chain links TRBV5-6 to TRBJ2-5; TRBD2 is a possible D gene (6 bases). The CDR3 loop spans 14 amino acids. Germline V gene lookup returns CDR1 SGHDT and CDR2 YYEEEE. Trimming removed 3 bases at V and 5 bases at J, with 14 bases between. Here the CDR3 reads CASSYSAGLETQYF. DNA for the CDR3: TGTGCCAGCAGCTACTCGGCGGGGTTGGAGACCCAGTACTTC. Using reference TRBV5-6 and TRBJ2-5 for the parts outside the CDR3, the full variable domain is DAGVTQSPTHLIKTRGQQVTLRCSPKSGHDTVSWYQQALGQGPQFIFQYYEEEERQRGNFPDRFSGHQFPNYSSELNVNALLLGDSALYLCASSYSAGLETQYFGPGTRLLVL.

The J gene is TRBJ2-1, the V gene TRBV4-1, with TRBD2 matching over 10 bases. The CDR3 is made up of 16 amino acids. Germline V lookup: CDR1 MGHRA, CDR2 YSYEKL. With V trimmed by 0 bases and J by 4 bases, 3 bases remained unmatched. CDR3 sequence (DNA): TGCGCCAGCAGCCAAGACCCAGCGGGGGGGTACAATGAGCAGTTCTTC. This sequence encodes CASSQDPAGGYNEQFF.

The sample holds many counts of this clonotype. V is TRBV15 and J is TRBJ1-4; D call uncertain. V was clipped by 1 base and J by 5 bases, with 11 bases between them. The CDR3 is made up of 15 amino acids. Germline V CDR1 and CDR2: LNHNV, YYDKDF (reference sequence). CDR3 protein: CATSRGGQDNEKLFF. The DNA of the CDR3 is TGTGCCACCAGCAGAGGCGGGCAGGACAATGAAAAACTGTTTTTT.

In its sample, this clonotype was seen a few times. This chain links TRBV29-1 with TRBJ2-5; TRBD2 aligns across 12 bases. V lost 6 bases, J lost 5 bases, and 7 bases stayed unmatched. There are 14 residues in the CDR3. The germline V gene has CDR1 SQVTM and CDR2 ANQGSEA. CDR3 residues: CSVATSGSLETQYF. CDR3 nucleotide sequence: TGCAGCGTGGCGACTAGCGGGAGTTTGGAGACCCAGTACTTC. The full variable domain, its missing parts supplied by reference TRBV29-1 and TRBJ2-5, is SAVISQKPSRDICQRGTSLTIQCQVDSQVTMMFWYRQQPGQSLTLIATANQGSEATYESGFVIDKFPISRPNLTFSTLTVSNMSPEDSSIYLCSVATSGSLETQYFGPGTRLLVL.

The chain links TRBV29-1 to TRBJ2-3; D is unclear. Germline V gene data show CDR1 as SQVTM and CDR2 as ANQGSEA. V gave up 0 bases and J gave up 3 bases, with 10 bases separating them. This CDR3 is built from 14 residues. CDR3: CSVEDRVRTDTQYF. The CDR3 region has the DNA TGCAGCGTTGAAGATCGTGTCAGGACAGATACGCAGTATTTT.

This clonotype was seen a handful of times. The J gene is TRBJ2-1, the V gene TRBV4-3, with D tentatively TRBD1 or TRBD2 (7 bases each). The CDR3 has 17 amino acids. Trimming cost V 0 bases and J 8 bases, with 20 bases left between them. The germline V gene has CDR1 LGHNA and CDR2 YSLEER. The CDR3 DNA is TGCGCCAGCAGCCAAGATCCCTGGACTAGAGGGGGCTATGAGCAGTTCTTC. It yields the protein CASSQDPWTRGGYEQFF.

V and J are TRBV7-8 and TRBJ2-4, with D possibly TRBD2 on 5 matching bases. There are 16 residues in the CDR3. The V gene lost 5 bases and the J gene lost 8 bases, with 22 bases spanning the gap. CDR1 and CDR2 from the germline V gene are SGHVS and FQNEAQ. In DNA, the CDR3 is TGTGCCAGCAGCACGAGATGGGTTTTGGGAGCGGACATTCAGTACTTC. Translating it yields CASSTRWVLGADIQYF.

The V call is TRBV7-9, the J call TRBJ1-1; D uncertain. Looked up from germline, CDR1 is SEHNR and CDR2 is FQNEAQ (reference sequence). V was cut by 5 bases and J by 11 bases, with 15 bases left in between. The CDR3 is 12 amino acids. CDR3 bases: TGTGCCAGCAGCCGAGACGGGTCTACGGCTTTCTTT. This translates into CASSRDGSTAFF.

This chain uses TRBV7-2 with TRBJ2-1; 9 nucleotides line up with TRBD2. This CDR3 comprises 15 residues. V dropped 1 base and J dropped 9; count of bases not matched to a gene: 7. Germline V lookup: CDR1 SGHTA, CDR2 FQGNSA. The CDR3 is CASSLEAGGGGEQFF. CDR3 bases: TGTGCCAGCAGCTTAGAAGCGGGAGGAGGTGGTGAGCAGTTCTTC.

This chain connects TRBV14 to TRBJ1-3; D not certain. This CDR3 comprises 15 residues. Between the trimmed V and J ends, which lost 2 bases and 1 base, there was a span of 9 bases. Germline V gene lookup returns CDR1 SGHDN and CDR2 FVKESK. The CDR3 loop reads CASSQTIRSGNTIYF. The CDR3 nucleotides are TGTGCCAGCAGCCAAACCATTCGTTCTGGAAACACCATATATTTT.

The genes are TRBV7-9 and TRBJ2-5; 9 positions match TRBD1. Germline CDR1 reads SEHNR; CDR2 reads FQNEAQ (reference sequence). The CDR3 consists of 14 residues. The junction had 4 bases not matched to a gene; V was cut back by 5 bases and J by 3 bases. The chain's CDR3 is CASSSRDREETQYF. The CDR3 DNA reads TGTGCCAGCAGCAGCCGGGACAGGGAAGAGACCCAGTACTTC.

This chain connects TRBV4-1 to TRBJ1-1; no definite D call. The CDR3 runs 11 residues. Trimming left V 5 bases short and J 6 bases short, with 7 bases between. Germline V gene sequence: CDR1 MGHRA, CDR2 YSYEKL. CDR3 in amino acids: CASSYHAEAFF. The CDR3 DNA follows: TGCGCCAGCAGCTATCATGCTGAAGCTTTCTTT.

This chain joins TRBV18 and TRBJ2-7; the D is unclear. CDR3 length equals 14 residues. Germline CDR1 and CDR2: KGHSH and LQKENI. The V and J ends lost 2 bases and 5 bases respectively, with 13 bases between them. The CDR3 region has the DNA TGTGCCAGCTCACCAACACGGCCCGTGGACGAGCAGTACTTC. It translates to CASSPTRPVDEQYF.

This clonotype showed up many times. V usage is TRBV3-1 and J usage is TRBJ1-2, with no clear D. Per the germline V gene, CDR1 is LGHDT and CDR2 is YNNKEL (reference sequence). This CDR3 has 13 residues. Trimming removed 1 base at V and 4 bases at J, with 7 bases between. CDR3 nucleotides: TGTGCCAGCAGCCAAGCCGGGATCTATGGCTACACCTTC. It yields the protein CASSQAGIYGYTF. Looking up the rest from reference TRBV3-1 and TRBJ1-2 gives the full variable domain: DTAVSQTPKYLVTQMGNDKSIKCEQNLGHDTMYWYKQDSKKFLKIMFSYNNKELIINETVPNRFSPKSPDKAHLNLHINSLELGDSAVYFCASSQAGIYGYTFGSGTRLTVV.

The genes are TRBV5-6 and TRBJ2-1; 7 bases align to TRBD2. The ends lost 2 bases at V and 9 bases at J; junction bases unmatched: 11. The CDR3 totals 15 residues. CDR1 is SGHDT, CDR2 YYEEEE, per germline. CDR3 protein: CASSLSLSAGIEQFF. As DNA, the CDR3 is TGTGCCAGCAGCTTAAGTCTTTCAGCGGGAATTGAGCAGTTCTTC.

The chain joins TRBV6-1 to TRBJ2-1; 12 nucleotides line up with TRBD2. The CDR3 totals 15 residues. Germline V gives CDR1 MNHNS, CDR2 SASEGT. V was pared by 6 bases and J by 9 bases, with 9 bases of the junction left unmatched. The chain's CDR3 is CASSRTSGRSGEQFF. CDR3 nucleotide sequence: TGTGCCAGCAGCCGCACTAGCGGGAGGTCGGGTGAGCAGTTCTTC.